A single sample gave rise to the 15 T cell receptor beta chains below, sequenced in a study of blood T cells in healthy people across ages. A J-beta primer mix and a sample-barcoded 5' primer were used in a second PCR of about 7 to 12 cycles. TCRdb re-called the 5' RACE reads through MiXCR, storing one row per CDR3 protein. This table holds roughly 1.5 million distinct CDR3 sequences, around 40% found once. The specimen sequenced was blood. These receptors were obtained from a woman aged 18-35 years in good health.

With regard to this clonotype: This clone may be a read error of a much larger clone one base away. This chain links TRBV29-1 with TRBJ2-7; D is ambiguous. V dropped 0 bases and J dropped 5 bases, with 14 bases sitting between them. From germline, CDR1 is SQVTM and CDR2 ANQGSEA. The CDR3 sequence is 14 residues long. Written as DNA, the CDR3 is TGCAGCGTTGAAGATTATGGGGAATCCGACGAGCAGTACTTC. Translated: CSVEDYGESDEQYF.

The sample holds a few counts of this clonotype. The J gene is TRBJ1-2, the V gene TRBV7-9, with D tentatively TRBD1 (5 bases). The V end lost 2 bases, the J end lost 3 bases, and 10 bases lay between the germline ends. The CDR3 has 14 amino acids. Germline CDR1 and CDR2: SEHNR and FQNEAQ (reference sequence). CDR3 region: CASSLFSQDYGYTF. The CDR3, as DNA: TGTGCCAGCAGCTTATTCTCACAGGACTATGGCTACACCTTC.

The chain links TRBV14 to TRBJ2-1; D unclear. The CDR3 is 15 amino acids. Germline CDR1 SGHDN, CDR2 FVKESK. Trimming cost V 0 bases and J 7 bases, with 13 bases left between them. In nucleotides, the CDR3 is TGTGCCAGCAGCCAAGATCTCGTTGGCAGGAATGAGCAGTTCTTC. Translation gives CASSQDLVGRNEQFF.

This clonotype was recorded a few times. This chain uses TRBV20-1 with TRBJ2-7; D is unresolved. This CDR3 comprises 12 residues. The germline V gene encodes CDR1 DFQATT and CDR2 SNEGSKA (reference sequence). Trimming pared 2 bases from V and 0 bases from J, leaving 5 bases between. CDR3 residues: CSARNSSYEQYF. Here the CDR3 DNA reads TGCAGTGCTAGAAACAGCTCCTACGAGCAGTACTTC.

CDR3 sequence reads: CASGFVAGPPRDEQFF. The CDR3 nucleotides are TGTGCTAGTGGTTTCGTAGCGGGACCCCCCCGCGATGAGCAGTTCTTC. The chain carries TRBV12-5 and TRBJ2-1; TRBD2 matches at 8 bases. The CDR3 loop spans 16 amino acids. Looked up from germline, CDR1 is LGHNT and CDR2 is FRNRAP. With V trimmed by 3 bases and J by 8 bases, 12 bases remained unmatched.

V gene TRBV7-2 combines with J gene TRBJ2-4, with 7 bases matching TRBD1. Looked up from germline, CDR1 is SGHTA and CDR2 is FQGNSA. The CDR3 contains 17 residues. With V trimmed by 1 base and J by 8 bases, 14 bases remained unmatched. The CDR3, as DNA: TGTGCCAGCAGCTTAGACCCAGGGGGTGTAATTGGGGACATTCAGTACTTC. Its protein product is CASSLDPGGVIGDIQYF.

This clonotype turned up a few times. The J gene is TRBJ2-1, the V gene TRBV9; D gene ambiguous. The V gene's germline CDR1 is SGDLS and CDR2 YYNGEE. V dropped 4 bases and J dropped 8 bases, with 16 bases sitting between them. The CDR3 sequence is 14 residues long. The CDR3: CASSLAGVRDEQFF. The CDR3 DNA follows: TGTGCCAGCAGCCTTGCTGGGGTGCGAGATGAGCAGTTCTTC.

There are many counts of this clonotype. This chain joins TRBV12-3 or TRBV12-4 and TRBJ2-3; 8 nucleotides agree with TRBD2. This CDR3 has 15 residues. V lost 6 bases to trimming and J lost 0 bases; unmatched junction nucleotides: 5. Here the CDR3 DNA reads TGTGCCAGCAGGGGACTAGGTCCTAGCACAGATACGCAGTATTTT. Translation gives CASRGLGPSTDTQYF.

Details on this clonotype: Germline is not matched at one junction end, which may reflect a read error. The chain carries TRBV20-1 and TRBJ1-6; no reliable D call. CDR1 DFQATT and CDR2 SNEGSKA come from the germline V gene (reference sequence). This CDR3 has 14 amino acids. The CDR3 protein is CSATRRRPLSPPHF. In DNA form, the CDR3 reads TGCAGTGCAACCCGAAGACGTCCTTTGTCACCCCCCCACTTT.

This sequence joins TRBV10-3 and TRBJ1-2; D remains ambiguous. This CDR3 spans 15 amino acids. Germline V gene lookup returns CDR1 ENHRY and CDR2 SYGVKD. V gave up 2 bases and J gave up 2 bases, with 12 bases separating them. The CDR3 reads CAISEAGASNYGYTF. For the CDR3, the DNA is TGTGCCATCAGTGAGGCCGGCGCATCAAACTATGGCTACACCTTC.

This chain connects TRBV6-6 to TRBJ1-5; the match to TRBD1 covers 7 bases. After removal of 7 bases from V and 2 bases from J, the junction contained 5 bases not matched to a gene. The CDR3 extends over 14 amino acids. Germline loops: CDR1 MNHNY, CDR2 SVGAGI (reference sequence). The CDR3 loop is CASNRGTGNQPQHF. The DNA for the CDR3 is TGTGCCAGCAACAGGGGAACAGGCAATCAGCCCCAGCATTTT.

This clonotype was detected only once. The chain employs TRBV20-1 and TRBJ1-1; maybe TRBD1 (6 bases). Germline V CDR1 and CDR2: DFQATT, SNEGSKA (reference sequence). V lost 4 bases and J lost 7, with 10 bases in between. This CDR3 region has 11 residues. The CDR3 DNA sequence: TGCAGTGCTATGGGGGCTAGTGAAGCTTTCTTT. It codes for CSAMGASEAFF.

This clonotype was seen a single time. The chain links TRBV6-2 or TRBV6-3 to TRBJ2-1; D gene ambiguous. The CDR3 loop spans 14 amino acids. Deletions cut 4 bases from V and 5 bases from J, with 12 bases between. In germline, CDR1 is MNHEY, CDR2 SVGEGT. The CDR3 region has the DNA TGTGCCAGCAGTTCCACACCCTGGAACAATGAGCAGTTCTTC. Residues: CASSSTPWNNEQFF.

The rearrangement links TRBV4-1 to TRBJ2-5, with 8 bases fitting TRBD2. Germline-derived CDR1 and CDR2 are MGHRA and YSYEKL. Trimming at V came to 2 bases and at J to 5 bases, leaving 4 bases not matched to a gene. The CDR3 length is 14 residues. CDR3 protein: CASSQLAGRETQYF. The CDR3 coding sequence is TGCGCCAGCAGCCAATTAGCGGGACGGGAGACCCAGTACTTC.

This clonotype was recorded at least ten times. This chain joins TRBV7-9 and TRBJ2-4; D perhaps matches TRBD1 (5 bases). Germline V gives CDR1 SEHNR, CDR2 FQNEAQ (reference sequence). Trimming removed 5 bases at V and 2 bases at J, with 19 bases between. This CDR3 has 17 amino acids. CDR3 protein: CASSDTRQGLSKNIQYF. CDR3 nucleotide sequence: TGTGCCAGCAGCGACACCCGCCAGGGTCTCTCCAAAAACATTCAGTACTTC.